The entry below gives a single T cell receptor beta chain sequence along with its context. Its antigen is currently unknown. There are 20 residues in the CDR3. Germline assignment: CDR1 SGHAT and CDR2 FQNNGV. TCRdb reprocessed the 5' RACE reads, with one entry per CDR3 protein and no DNA. This sample lists over 350,000 distinct CDR3 sequences; its ten largest clones have about 10%. This sample was taken from a study of T cells expressing NK-cell markers. Study in general: Sorted CD3+CD56+NKG2C+, CD3+CD56+NKG2C- and CD3+CD56-NKG2C+ T cells supplied TCR beta repertoires. One of the eight sequenced donors was seronegative, whereas the other seven were HCMV-seropositive. Study outcomes and limitations: Clones of NKG2C+ T cells that had expanded were of unclear HCMV specificity.

The chain has TRBV11-2 and TRBJ2-6; the D call from TCRdb, TRBD2, cannot be confirmed without DNA. The sequenced sample consisted of blood T cells: a sorted CD56 or NKG2C T cell subset, CD4+ or CD8+ T cells, or bulk PBMC T cells (not recorded which). This clonotype was sampled from a woman between 45 and 65 years old in good health. CDR3 sequence reads: CASSLGRGGRRASGANVLTF.